A selection of T cell receptor beta chains follows, all from one sample in a study of read filtering for tumor transcriptome and immune sequencing. In TCRdb, the reads were re-called with MiXCR into one record per CDR3 protein. The data hold roughly 90,000 distinct CDR3 sequences, with about 12% observed a single time. The sample comprised a population of CD138-negative cells sorted from bone marrow. The origin of the receptors is a donor aged 40 or over with multiple myeloma. CDR3s include the opening cysteine and the closing phenylalanine or tryptophan. D genes are given only for firm matches. Some rows mark clone size as missing; the rest say once, few, many or name a class of expanded clone.

V	J	D	size	CDR3	DNA
TRBV27	TRBJ1-4	NA	many	CASSYGSSEKLFF	TGTGCCAGCAGTTATGGGTCCAGCGAAAAGCTGTTTTTT
TRBV2	TRBJ2-5	NA	many	CASTTGVGETQYF	TGTGCCAGCACGACGGGAGTGGGAGAGACCCAGTACTTC
TRBV5-1	TRBJ2-1	TRBD2	many	CASSLGTGTSGNNEQFF	TGCGCCAGCAGCTTAGGAACCGGGACTAGCGGTAACAATGAGCAGTTCTTC
TRBV3-1	TRBJ2-1	TRBD1	many	CASTPTGLTYNEQFF	TGTGCCAGCACCCCGACAGGGCTCACCTACAATGAGCAGTTCTTC
TRBV5-1	TRBJ2-5	NA	many	CASSRGETQYF	TGCGCCAGCAGCCGAGGGGAGACCCAGTACTTC
TRBV9	TRBJ2-7	TRBD2	many	CASSLEREDEQYF	TGTGCCAGCAGCCTGGAGCGGGAGGACGAGCAGTACTTC
TRBV5-1	TRBJ2-3	NA	many	CASSPPTATDTQYF	TGCGCCAGCAGCCCACCGACGGCCACAGATACGCAGTATTTT
TRBV18	TRBJ1-1	NA	NA	CASSPVTGGVTEAFF	TGTGCCAGCTCACCAGTTACCGGGGGAGTAACTGAAGCTTTCTTT
TRBV5-1	TRBJ2-5	NA	many	CASGGETQYF	TGCGCCAGCGGAGGGGAGACCCAGTACTTC
TRBV6-5	TRBJ2-7	TRBD2	many	CASSKLAGGPVEQYF	TGTGCCAGCAGTAAACTAGCGGGAGGGCCCGTCGAGCAGTACTTC
TRBV7-9	TRBJ1-3	NA	few	CASSLSTGTGNTIYF	TGTGCCAGCAGCTTATCCACAGGGACTGGAAACACCATATATTTT
TRBV12-3/TRBV12-4	TRBJ1-1	NA	many	CASSPPRVNTEAFF	TGTGCCAGCAGCCCCCCCAGGGTGAACACTGAAGCTTTCTTT
TRBV7-9	TRBJ2-5	NA	many	CASSLPLVGETQYF	TGTGCCAGCAGCTTGCCCCTGGTGGGAGAGACCCAGTACTTC
TRBV24-1	TRBJ2-1	TRBD2	many	CATSDPSSGGSNEQFF	TGTGCCACCAGTGACCCTTCTAGCGGAGGAAGTAATGAGCAGTTCTTC
TRBV19	TRBJ2-5	NA	NA	CASSRPGASSETQYF	TGTGCCAGTAGTCGACCGGGGGCATCATCAGAGACCCAGTACTTC
TRBV6-6	TRBJ1-2	NA	many	CASSYVYGYTF	TGTGCCAGCAGTTACGTCTATGGCTACACCTTC
TRBV5-5	TRBJ2-3	NA	NA	CASRKGDTQYF	TGTGCCAGCAGGAAGGGGGATACGCAGTATTTT
TRBV10-3	TRBJ2-1	TRBD2	many	CAISEASGRPGYNEQFF	TGTGCCATCAGTGAGGCTAGCGGGAGGCCGGGCTACAATGAGCAGTTCTTC
TRBV5-5	TRBJ1-1	NA	many	CASSLLTARGRRAFF	TGTGCCAGCAGCCTCTTAACTGCCCGGGGCCGCAGAGCTTTCTTT
TRBV5-1	TRBJ2-6	TRBD1	many	CASSPGQGAPGANVLTF	TGCGCCAGCAGCCCCGGACAGGGGGCGCCTGGGGCCAACGTCCTGACTTTC
TRBV28	TRBJ2-1	NA	many	CASLPQGKDNEQFF	TGTGCCAGCCTACCACAGGGAAAGGACAATGAGCAGTTCTTC
TRBV3-1	TRBJ2-2	NA	many	CASSQQGSGELFF	TGTGCCAGCAGCCAACAGGGTTCCGGGGAGCTGTTTTTT
TRBV30	TRBJ1-1	NA	many	CAWTPGGGTEAFF	TGTGCCTGGACTCCCGGGGGTGGCACTGAAGCTTTCTTT
TRBV3-1	TRBJ2-3	NA	few	CASTVRRETDTQCF	TGTGCCAGCACAGTCAGAAGGGAAACAGATACGCAGTGTTTT
TRBV29-1	TRBJ1-1	TRBD1	NA	CSVTRQGNTKAFF	TGCAGCGTTACTAGACAGGGAAACACTAAAGCTTTCTTT
TRBV20-1	TRBJ1-1	NA	many	CSAREAPQNTEAFF	TGCAGTGCTAGAGAGGCCCCGCAGAACACTGAAGCTTTCTTT
TRBV19	TRBJ2-3	NA	few	CASSYREISTDTQYF	TGTGCCAGTAGTTACAGGGAGATTAGCACAGATACGCAGTATTTT
TRBV30	TRBJ2-2	TRBD2	many	CAWSANRGGEGTGELFF	TGTGCCTGGAGTGCGAACCGGGGGGGGGAAGGGACCGGGGAGCTGTTTTTT
TRBV27	TRBJ2-1	NA	many	CASSFSRGNEQFF	TGTGCCAGCAGTTTCTCCCGAGGAAATGAGCAGTTCTTC
TRBV28	TRBJ1-1	NA	many	CASSWRGNTEAFF	TGTGCCAGCAGTTGGAGGGGGAACACTGAAGCTTTCTTT
TRBV11-3	TRBJ1-2	NA	many	CASSPGNSPQTGYTF	TGTGCCAGCAGCCCCGGGAACAGTCCCCAGACTGGCTACACCTTC
TRBV28	TRBJ1-2	NA	many	CASTTPGQNYGYTF	TGTGCCAGCACCACCCCGGGGCAGAACTATGGCTACACCTTC
TRBV6-5	TRBJ2-5	TRBD2	many	CASSWSGAETQYF	TGTGCCAGCAGTTGGAGCGGGGCGGAGACCCAGTACTTC
TRBV29-1	TRBJ2-1	TRBD2	many	CSVRPASGRYNEQFF	TGCAGCGTTCGACCTGCTAGCGGGAGATACAATGAGCAGTTCTTC
TRBV6-5	TRBJ2-4	NA	many	CASSYSGGPKNIQYF	TGTGCCAGCAGTTACTCTGGGGGGCCCAAAAACATTCAGTACTTC
TRBV29-1	TRBJ1-1	NA	NA	CSVEQAVNTEAFF	TGCAGTGTTGAACAGGCGGTTAACACTGAAGCTTTCTTT
TRBV2	TRBJ2-7	NA	NA	CASSQGGQAPGAYEQYF	TGTGCCAGCAGCCAGGGGGGTCAGGCCCCGGGGGCCTACGAGCAGTACTTC
TRBV7-2	TRBJ2-7	TRBD2	NA	CASSLASGIGYEQYF	TGTGCCAGCAGCTTAGCTAGCGGGATCGGGTACGAGCAGTACTTC
TRBV6-4	TRBJ2-3	TRBD1	NA	CASSERPGTGGAVDTQYF	TGTGCCAGCAGCGAAAGACCCGGGACAGGGGGCGCGGTAGATACGCAGTATTTT
TRBV11-3	TRBJ1-5	NA	many	CASSFGGVNQPQHF	TGTGCCAGCAGCTTTGGCGGGGTCAATCAGCCCCAGCATTTT